The 2 T cell receptor beta chains reported below all come from one sample, sequenced in a study of early T cells in non-severe SARS-CoV-2 infection. TCRdb analysed the 5' RACE reads with MiXCR anew, one entry per CDR3 protein. The data contain tens of thousands of distinct CDR3 sequences, around 11% of them singletons. Sequencing was carried out using whole blood. These receptors came from an adult who was a healthcare worker with PCR-confirmed SARS-CoV-2 infection or an uninfected control (not recorded which).

In regard to this clonotype: One end of the junction does not line up with germline, which may come from a read error. The rearrangement joins TRBV18 to TRBJ1-4, with D possibly being TRBD1 (6 bases). This CDR3 comprises 13 residues. Germline assignment: CDR1 KGHSH and CDR2 LQKENI. The CDR3 nucleotides are TGTGCCAGTTCACAGGGCACTAAGGAAAAACTGTTTTTT. Its translation is CASSQGTKEKLFF.

Ten or more counts support this clonotype. J is TRBJ2-3 and V is TRBV7-2; a possible D gene is TRBD1 (6 bases). This CDR3 comprises 16 residues. CDR1 and CDR2 from the germline V gene are SGHTA and FQGNSA. The V end lost 0 bases, the J end lost 0 bases, and 10 bases lay between the germline ends. CDR3: CASSLAGALSTDTQYF. The CDR3 bases are TGTGCCAGCAGCTTAGCGGGGGCCCTTAGCACAGATACGCAGTATTTT.